The 20 T cell receptor beta chains below all came from one sample that was sequenced in a study of blood T cell repertoires in COVID-19. TCRdb keeps only in-frame clones here, not all; method: immunoSEQ multiplex PCR. The repertoire has about 260,000 clones, around 93% of them found once; the top ten carry 2.5% to 3%. Material for sequencing was PBMCs or T cells enriched from blood (not recorded which). The receptors were gathered from a man aged 35 to 55 who had been exposed to COVID-19.

V gene TRBV19 combines with J gene TRBJ2-1, with D maybe TRBD1 (6 bases). The germline gives CDR1 LNHDA, CDR2 SQIVND (reference sequence). This CDR3 is built from 13 residues. Trimming stripped 7 bases from V and 16 bases from J, with 23 bases between. The CDR3 DNA follows: TGTGCCAGTACCACAGGGAACCTAGGAAACCCATTCTTC. Its translation is CASTTGNLGNPFF. The whole variable domain, remainder taken from reference TRBV19 and TRBJ2-1, is DGGITQSPKYLFRKEGQNVTLSCEQNLNHDAMYWYRQDPGQGLRLIYYSQIVNDFQKGDIAEGYSVSREKKESFPLTVTSAQKNPTAFYLCASTTGNLGNPFFGPGTRLTVL.

Only one count was recorded for this clone. The chain couples TRBV19 to TRBJ1-1; D gene ambiguous. CDR3 length: 15 residues. CDR1 and CDR2 (germline): LNHDA, SQIVND (reference sequence). Trimming left V 4 bases short and J 2 bases short, with 14 bases between. The CDR3 loop is CASSRGGSGNTEAFF. The CDR3 DNA follows: TGTGCCAGTAGTAGGGGAGGGAGCGGAAACACTGAAGCTTTCTTT.

V is TRBV24-1 and J is TRBJ1-1, with D maybe TRBD1 (6 bases). The length of the CDR3 is 14 residues. V lost 3 bases and J lost 6, with 13 bases in between. The germline gives CDR1 KGHDR, CDR2 SFDVKD. CDR3 amino acids: CATSDGTTRAEAFF. In nucleotides, the CDR3 is TGTGCCACCAGTGATGGGACAACCCGCGCTGAAGCTTTCTTT.

The genes are TRBV28 and TRBJ1-2; 7 positions agree with TRBD1. V lost 8 bases and J lost 2; bases outside the gene matches: 5. Germline V lookup: CDR1 MDHEN, CDR2 SYDVKM. This CDR3 has 13 amino acids. The CDR3 bases are TGTGCCAGCCTCGGGACAGTGAACTATGGCTACACCTTC. Amino acids: CASLGTVNYGYTF.

This clone has just a few counts. This chain connects TRBV14 to TRBJ2-7; perhaps TRBD2 as D (5 bases). Germline V lookup: CDR1 SGHDN, CDR2 FVKESK. The CDR3 sequence is 16 residues long. The V end lost 3 bases, the J end lost 3 bases, and 18 bases lay between the germline ends. The CDR3 DNA sequence: TGTGCCAGCAGCCACCCGGAGTATCCGGGGTTCTACGAGCAGTACTTC. This sequence encodes CASSHPEYPGFYEQYF.

V is TRBV5-6 and J is TRBJ1-6; D is ambiguous. The CDR3 spans 15 residues. Trimming took off 7 bases at V and 5 bases at J, with 16 bases between the two ends. The germline CDR1 and CDR2 sequences are SGHDT and YYEEEE. CDR3 nucleotide sequence: TGTGCCAGCGTTAACGGCGGCTTGGATAATTCACCCCTCCACTTT. Translated: CASVNGGLDNSPLHF.

Judged by abundance, this clone is medium-sized. The rearrangement links TRBV5-1 to TRBJ2-5, with 8 bases matching TRBD2. Per germline, CDR1 SGHRS and CDR2 YFSETQ. This CDR3 region has 16 residues. The V gene end was trimmed by 0 bases and the J gene end by 5 bases; junction bases not matched to a gene: 9. The CDR3 spells CASSLGLGLVGETQYF. CDR3 nucleotides: TGCGCCAGCAGCTTGGGTTTGGGACTAGTGGGCGAGACCCAGTACTTC. The full variable domain, its missing parts supplied by reference TRBV5-1 and TRBJ2-5, is KAGVTQTPRYLIKTRGQQVTLSCSPISGHRSVSWYQQTPGQGLQFLFEYFSETQRNKGNFPGRFSGRQFSNSRSEMNVSTLELGDSALYLCASSLGLGLVGETQYFGPGTRLLVL.

The chain combines TRBV27 with TRBJ1-6; possible D gene TRBD1, 5 bases. The CDR3 loop spans 17 amino acids. V was trimmed by 3 bases and J by 7 bases, leaving 19 bases between them. Germline CDR1 reads MNHEY; CDR2 reads SMNVEV (reference sequence). The DNA of the CDR3 is TGTGCCAGCAGTTTCTTCCCAATGACAGCTCCCAATTCACCCCTCCACTTT. Protein sequence: CASSFFPMTAPNSPLHF.

V usage is TRBV5-1 and J usage is TRBJ1-4; unclear D gene. The germline V gene has CDR1 SGHRS and CDR2 YFSETQ. The CDR3 totals 14 residues. V lost 0 bases and J lost 7, with 10 bases in between. CDR3 region: CASSLVSAGEKLFF. The CDR3 DNA reads TGCGCCAGCAGCTTGGTGTCCGCCGGTGAAAAACTGTTTTTT.

The chain carries TRBV27 and TRBJ1-1, with D uncertain. The CDR3 sequence is 16 residues long. From germline, CDR1 is MNHEY and CDR2 SMNVEV (reference sequence). Deletions cut 2 bases from V and 0 bases from J, with 13 bases between. This CDR3 reads CASSLERGRMNTEAFF. CDR3 nucleotides: TGTGCCAGCAGTTTAGAACGAGGGCGGATGAACACTGAAGCTTTCTTT.

The chain carries TRBV27 and TRBJ1-1; perhaps TRBD1 as D (6 bases). Trimming shortened V by 5 bases and J by 1 base, and 20 bases separated the two germline ends. The CDR3 totals 17 residues. The germline CDR1 and CDR2 sequences are MNHEY and SMNVEV (reference sequence). In DNA, the CDR3 is TGTGCCAGCAGTCCCAAGTGGGGGGGGCAGGAGAACACTGAAGCTTTCTTT. Protein sequence: CASSPKWGGQENTEAFF.

The J gene is TRBJ1-6, the V gene TRBV7-2, with D tentatively TRBD1 (6 bases). Germline assignment: CDR1 SGHTA and CDR2 FQGNSA. Trimming removed 3 bases from V and 0 bases from J, with 12 bases in between. This CDR3 comprises 17 residues. CDR3 in DNA: TGTGCCAGCAGCTTGTATGGGACAAGCTCCTATAATTCACCCCTCCACTTT. This encodes CASSLYGTSSYNSPLHF. The full variable domain, rest sourced from reference TRBV7-2 and TRBJ1-6, is GAGVSQSPSNKVTEKGKDVELRCDPISGHTALYWYRQSLGQGLEFLIYFQGNSAPDKSGLPSDRFSAERTGGSVSTLTIQRTQQEDSAVYLCASSLYGTSSYNSPLHFGNGTRLTVT.

The chain employs TRBV7-8 and TRBJ1-2; D is unresolved. The CDR3 is made up of 14 amino acids. From germline, CDR1 is SGHVS and CDR2 FQNEAQ. The V end lost 3 bases, the J end lost 3 bases, and 11 bases lay between the germline ends. CDR3 region: CASSFQDSYYGYTF. The CDR3 bases are TGTGCCAGCAGCTTCCAGGACTCCTACTATGGCTACACCTTC.

The chain combines TRBV28 with TRBJ1-5, with D uncertain. This CDR3 spans 17 amino acids. V lost 9 bases and J 6 bases, leaving 27 bases between the germline ends. The germline gives CDR1 MDHEN, CDR2 SYDVKM. The CDR3 bases are TGTGCCAGTATACCTTCCCCCCCCTTCTCGTCCAGTCAGCCCCAGCATTTT. The encoded protein is CASIPSPPFSSSQPQHF.

V is TRBV4-2 and J is TRBJ2-2, with D possibly TRBD2 on 6 matching bases. Germline loops: CDR1 LGHNA, CDR2 YNFKEQ. This CDR3 region has 17 residues. The V end was cut by 1 base, the J end by 0 bases, with 12 bases between. CDR3 loop: CASSQVHRGTNTGELFF. In DNA, the CDR3 is TGTGCCAGCAGCCAAGTGCACCGCGGGACGAACACCGGGGAGCTGTTTTTT.

This chain connects TRBV3-1 (or the pseudogene TRBV3-2) to TRBJ2-3; 11 bases map to TRBD2. CDR3 size: 18 residues. The germline gives CDR1 LGHDT, CDR2 YNNKEL (reference sequence). With V trimmed by 2 bases and J by 7 bases, 14 bases remained unmatched. The CDR3: CASSQKIAGGPVVNTQYF. The CDR3 bases are TGTGCCAGCAGCCAAAAAATAGCGGGAGGGCCCGTGGTTAATACGCAGTATTTT.

This chain uses TRBV6-5 with TRBJ1-1; TRBD1 aligns across 8 bases. The CDR3 is made up of 14 amino acids. V dropped 5 bases and J dropped 7; count of bases not matched to a gene: 9. The germline V gene encodes CDR1 MNHEY and CDR2 SVGAGI. The CDR3 region has the DNA TGTGCCAGCAGTCCGGACAGGGTCAACGATGAAGCTTTCTTT. Protein: CASSPDRVNDEAFF.

This sequence joins TRBV28 and TRBJ1-6, with TRBD1 matching 10 bases. V was clipped by 6 bases and J by 7 bases; unmatched bases: 6. Germline CDR1 reads MDHEN; CDR2 reads SYDVKM. This CDR3 region has 15 residues. The CDR3 nucleotides read TGTGCCAGCAGACGACAGGGGGCGCGCAATTCACCCCTCCACTTT. Its translation: CASRRQGARNSPLHF.

The chain uses TRBV5-4 and TRBJ1-2, with D tentatively TRBD1 (5 bases). The CDR3 covers 16 residues. V lost 2 bases, J lost 0 bases, and 14 bases lay in between. CDR1 and CDR2 (germline): SGHNT, YYREEE (reference sequence). CDR3: CASSLGQGRTNYGYTF. The CDR3 DNA follows: TGTGCCAGCAGCTTAGGGCAGGGCCGAACTAACTATGGCTACACCTTC.

The chain combines TRBV7-3 with TRBJ2-1; 7 bases match TRBD2. V lost 4 bases and J lost 4; bases outside the gene matches: 7. This CDR3 is 15 amino acids long. Germline lookup yields CDR1 SGHTA and CDR2 FQGTGA. CDR3 coding DNA: TGTGCCAGCAGCTCGACGGGAGGCCGATACAATGAGCAGTTCTTC. Translating gives CASSSTGGRYNEQFF.